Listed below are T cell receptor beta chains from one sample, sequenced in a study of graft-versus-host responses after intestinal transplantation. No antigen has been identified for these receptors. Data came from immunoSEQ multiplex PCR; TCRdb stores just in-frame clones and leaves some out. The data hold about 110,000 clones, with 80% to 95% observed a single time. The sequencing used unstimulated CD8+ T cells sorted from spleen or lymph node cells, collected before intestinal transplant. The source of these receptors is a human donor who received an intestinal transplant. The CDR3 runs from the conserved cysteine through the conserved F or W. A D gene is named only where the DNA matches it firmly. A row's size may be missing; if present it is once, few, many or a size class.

TGTGCCAGCAGCGTAGGCGGCGGGACAGTCACTGAAGCTTTCTTT,CASSVGGGTVTEAFF,.,TRBV9,TRBJ1-1,TRBD1
TGTGCCAGCAGCCTCCGGGACTCGCCCCACGAGCAGTACTTC,CASSLRDSPHEQYF,.,TRBV9,TRBJ2-7,.
TGTGCCAGCAGTTTATTGACGGTTCCGGGACAGGCCCCGGATGAGCAGTTCTTC,CASSLLTVPGQAPDEQFF,.,TRBV27,TRBJ2-1,TRBD1
TGTGCCTGGAGTGTAGGTAGCGGGAGTAATACGCAGTATTTT,CAWSVGSGSNTQYF,.,TRBV30,TRBJ2-3,TRBD2
TGCGCCAGCAGCTTGGATAGCAATGAGCAGTTCTTC,CASSLDSNEQFF,once,TRBV5-1,TRBJ2-1,.
TGTGCCAGTAGTCCGGGACAGGGGACGGACGAGCAGTACTTC,CASSPGQGTDEQYF,once,TRBV19,TRBJ2-7,TRBD1
TGTGCCAGCAGCGAAAGTCGGGGCAATCAGCCCCAGCATTTT,CASSESRGNQPQHF,.,TRBV7-3,TRBJ1-5,.
TGCGCCAGCAGCCCCCAGGGCACTGAAGCTTTCTTT,CASSPQGTEAFF,few,TRBV4-1,TRBJ1-1,.
TGTGCCAGCTCAACCCGGGACTACGCCTACGAGCAGTACTTC,CASSTRDYAYEQYF,once,TRBV18,TRBJ2-7,TRBD2
TGCAGCGTTCTTCTAGCGTTCTACAATGAGCAGTTCTTC,CSVLLAFYNEQFF,.,TRBV29-1,TRBJ2-1,.
TGTGCCAGCAGTCCACCGGGAGAGGGCGAGACCCAGTACTTC,CASSPPGEGETQYF,.,TRBV27,TRBJ2-5,.
TGTGCCAGCTCACCACCCGAGCGGTACCAAGAGACCCAGTACTTC,CASSPPERYQETQYF,.,TRBV18,TRBJ2-5,.
TGTGCCAGCAGCTTAGATGTTGGAGGGCCTAATGAAAAACTGTTTTTT,CASSLDVGGPNEKLFF,.,TRBV7-9,TRBJ1-4,.
TGTGCCAGCAGCTTAAATCCCCTAGCGGGACCTCGCACCGAGCAGTTCTTC,CASSLNPLAGPRTEQFF,.,TRBV7-3,TRBJ2-1,TRBD2
TGTGCCAGCAGCTACCCGCTACAGGGGGTCGGAAACACCATATATTTT,CASSYPLQGVGNTIYF,.,TRBV7-8,TRBJ1-3,TRBD1
TGCGCCAGCAGCTTGGCCAGGGACTATGGCTACACCTTC,CASSLARDYGYTF,.,TRBV5-1,TRBJ1-2,.
TGCGCCAGCAGCCAAGATTGGGGGCGCGGCAAAAACATTCAGTACTTC,CASSQDWGRGKNIQYF,.,TRBV4-1,TRBJ2-4,.
TGTGCCATCAGCGAGGGGGGGAGGGTCACTGAAGCTTTCTTT,CAISEGGRVTEAFF,.,TRBV10-3,TRBJ1-1,.
TGCGCCAGCAGCCAAGATGAGGTTGACACCGGGGAGCTGTTTTTT,CASSQDEVDTGELFF,.,TRBV4-1,TRBJ2-2,.
TGTGCCAGCAGCCCCCTAACTAGCGGGACTATTAACTCCTACGAGCAGTACTTC,CASSPLTSGTINSYEQYF,once,TRBV27,TRBJ2-7,TRBD2
TGTGCCAGCAGTTTAACAGGGACGGTGAGCAATCAGCCCCAGCATTTT,CASSLTGTVSNQPQHF,.,TRBV28,TRBJ1-5,.
TGTGCCAGCAGTGGACCCAGGGGGGCCTTCTCCGAGCAGTACTTC,CASSGPRGAFSEQYF,.,TRBV2,TRBJ2-7,.
TGCAGCGTTGAAGATCCGGTTCCAGGGGGGTACCAAGAGACCCAGTACTTC,CSVEDPVPGGYQETQYF,.,TRBV29-1,TRBJ2-5,.
TGTGCCAGCAGCACACCCAGAGCAACAGGGAGCTCCTACAATGAGCAGTTCTTC,CASSTPRATGSSYNEQFF,.,TRBV7-9,TRBJ2-1,.
TGTGCCTGGACAGGGGCCTACGAGCAGTACTTC,CAWTGAYEQYF,.,TRBV30,TRBJ2-7,.
TGCGCCAGCAGCCAAGTTGACGGCCCAACCGCCGATGAGCAGTTCTTC,CASSQVDGPTADEQFF,once,TRBV4-1,TRBJ2-1,.
TGTGCCAGCATCCAAGGCGCGAGCTCCTACGAGCAGTACTTC,CASIQGASSYEQYF,.,TRBV7-6,TRBJ2-7,.
TGTGCCAGCAGGCTAGGACAGGGAGAGACCCAGTACTTC,CASRLGQGETQYF,.,TRBV28,TRBJ2-5,TRBD1
TGCGCCAGCAAGAAACCGGGACAGTCCAATCAGCCCCAGCATTTT,CASKKPGQSNQPQHF,.,TRBV10-1,TRBJ1-5,TRBD1
TGTGCCAGTAGTATAGGTTGGATTCAAGAACAGGGGGACGAGCAGTACTTC,CASSIGWIQEQGDEQYF,.,TRBV19,TRBJ2-7,TRBD1
TGCGCCAGCAGCCAGCTGACCGGGACAGGGGGCCACGAGCAGTACTTC,CASSQLTGTGGHEQYF,.,TRBV4-1,TRBJ2-7,TRBD1
TGTGCCAGCAGTCAAAATCGAAATCAGCCCCAGCATTTT,CASSQNRNQPQHF,.,TRBV6-5,TRBJ1-5,.
TGTGCCAGCAGCGTACCCACCGATACGCAGTATTTT,CASSVPTDTQYF,.,TRBV9,TRBJ2-3,.
TGTGCCAGCAGCGTAGATGTTCTCTCGCGGGGAATCACAGATACGCAGTATTTT,CASSVDVLSRGITDTQYF,.,TRBV9,TRBJ2-3,.
TGTGCCAGCCCTCCGGGACAGGGTCCAACCGGGGAGCTGTTTTTT,CASPPGQGPTGELFF,.,TRBV25-1,TRBJ2-2,TRBD1
TGCAGCGTTATACCCCGTGGACAGGGGCCTTCATATGGCTACACCTTC,CSVIPRGQGPSYGYTF,.,TRBV29-1,TRBJ1-2,TRBD1
TGTGCCGCAGCGGGGGCCTTCTACAATGAGCAGTTCTTC,CAAAGAFYNEQFF,.,TRBV25-1,TRBJ2-1,TRBD2
TGTGCCAGCAGCTTAGGCGGCAGGGGGCCCTCATCCCATGGCTACACCTTC,CASSLGGRGPSSHGYTF,once,TRBV13,TRBJ1-2,TRBD1
TGTGCCAGCAGTCCAAGTCTAGCGGGCCTCACAGATACGCAGTATTTT,CASSPSLAGLTDTQYF,.,TRBV27,TRBJ2-3,TRBD2
TGTGCCAGCAGTTTTCGGACAGGGCCCAATGAGCAGTTCTTC,CASSFRTGPNEQFF,.,TRBV27,TRBJ2-1,TRBD1
TGTGCCAGTATTGCAGGCACTGAAGCTTTCTTT,CASIAGTEAFF,.,TRBV19,TRBJ1-1,.
TGTGCTAGTCCTCCCAGGGGGCGCGAGAAGAGGGAGCAGTACTTC,CASPPRGREKREQYF,.,TRBV12-5,TRBJ2-7,TRBD1
TGTGCCAGCAGCCAAGAATTCCCCCTAGCGGGGTACAATGAGCAGTTCTTC,CASSQEFPLAGYNEQFF,.,TRBV4-2,TRBJ2-1,TRBD2
TGTGCCAGCAGCCTTGGGGGAACAGGGCAGCCCCAGCATTTT,CASSLGGTGQPQHF,.,TRBV27,TRBJ1-5,.
TGTGCCAGCAGCCAATCTTGGGGTGCTGAAGCTTTCTTT,CASSQSWGAEAFF,.,TRBV16,TRBJ1-1,.
TGTGCTAGCAGCCTAAGGACAGGGTTAAATGAAAAACTGTTTTTT,CASSLRTGLNEKLFF,.,TRBV7-7,TRBJ1-4,TRBD1
TGTGCCAGTAGTCTCAACCCATGGGGCAATCAGCCCCAGCATTTT,CASSLNPWGNQPQHF,few,TRBV19,TRBJ1-5,.
TGCGCCAGCAGCCAAGGAACCGGGACAGACTACGAGCAGTACTTC,CASSQGTGTDYEQYF,.,TRBV4-1,TRBJ2-7,TRBD1
TGTGCCAGCAGTTTCGCGGGATCCTACAATGAGCAGTTCTTC,CASSFAGSYNEQFF,once,TRBV27,TRBJ2-1,.
TGTGCCAGCAGCTTAGGTCCCGCCGGCTCCTACAATGAGCAGTTCTTC,CASSLGPAGSYNEQFF,.,TRBV7-9,TRBJ2-1,.
TGCGCCAGCACCCCGGGCGGGGATAACACTGAAGCTTTCTTT,CASTPGGDNTEAFF,.,TRBV5-1,TRBJ1-1,.
TGCAGTGCTGCATTCAATGAGCAGTTCTTC,CSAAFNEQFF,.,TRBV20-1,TRBJ2-1,.
TGTGCCAGCAGCTTAGCCCCAGCGGGAGGATACAATGAGCAGTTCTTC,CASSLAPAGGYNEQFF,.,TRBV7-8,TRBJ2-1,TRBD2
TGTGCCAGCAGCCAAGGGGGGGCCAGCTCCTACAATGAGCAGTTCTTC,CASSQGGASSYNEQFF,.,TRBV4-2,TRBJ2-1,.
TGTGCCAGCAGCCTCTCCATGGGGGTCCACGAGCAGTACTTC,CASSLSMGVHEQYF,.,TRBV14,TRBJ2-7,.
TGCGCCAGCAGCCAAGAAACTCAGGGGGCAGGTGGCAATCAGCCCCAGCATTTT,CASSQETQGAGGNQPQHF,.,TRBV4-1,TRBJ1-5,TRBD1
TGTGCCAGCAGCTTAGGAGGACAGGAGGATGGCTACACCTTC,CASSLGGQEDGYTF,few,TRBV7-9,TRBJ1-2,TRBD1
TGTGCCAGCAGTTTAGGGGGTGATCAGCCCCAGCATTTT,CASSLGGDQPQHF,.,TRBV27,TRBJ1-5,.
TGTGCCAGCAGTCCCTCTAGCGGGAGGGCCAGAGATACGCAGTATTTT,CASSPSSGRARDTQYF,.,TRBV2,TRBJ2-3,TRBD2
TGTGCCAGTGCACCAGGGGGAGGGGAGCTGTTTTTT,CASAPGGGELFF,.,TRBV19,TRBJ2-2,TRBD1